A single T cell receptor (beta chain) is shown here with its context. Sequenced by immunoSEQ multiplex PCR; TCRdb stores in-frame clones only, minus some. The sample holds roughly 300,000 clones, about 84% seen once. Germline loops: CDR1 SGHDT, CDR2 YYEEEE. The CDR3 runs 14 residues. The V gene lost 2 bases and the J gene lost 1 base, with 10 bases spanning the gap. This sample is drawn from a study of blood T cell repertoires in COVID-19. V usage is TRBV5-6 and J usage is TRBJ2-7, with D maybe TRBD1 (6 bases). The TCR sequence derives from a woman aged 45-65 years with acute or convalescent COVID-19. The sample consisted of peripheral blood. The CDR3 loop reads CASSFYRESYEQYF. CDR3 DNA sequence: TGTGCCAGCAGCTTTTACAGGGAATCCTACGAGCAGTACTTC.